This is a list of T cell receptor beta chains from one sample in a study of cytomegalovirus exposure and HLA in healthy donors. Assay used: immunoSEQ multiplex PCR; TCRdb lists only in-frame clones, some missing. Of some 150,000 clones listed, around 79% are singletons. What was sequenced was PBMCs. The source of these receptors is a male donor in good health and CMV-seronegative. CDR3s include the opening cysteine and the closing phenylalanine or tryptophan. The D gene is left open where the match is weak. A clone size is listed for some rows: how often the clone was seen (once, few, many), or a class if it is expanded.

clone_size cdr3_length j_call d_call v_call cdr3_aa cdr3_nt
NA 14 TRBJ2-1 TRBD2 TRBV29-1 CSVGGLAGGGEQFF TGCAGCGTTGGAGGACTAGCGGGGGGTGGGGAGCAGTTCTTC
NA 15 TRBJ1-2 TRBD1 TRBV6-1 CASMRTGQGAFGYTF TGTGCCAGCATGCGGACCGGACAGGGGGCGTTTGGCTACACCTTC
NA 13 TRBJ2-7 NA TRBV27 CASRAGTTYEQYF TGTGCCAGCAGGGCCGGGACAACCTACGAGCAGTACTTC
NA 16 TRBJ1-1 TRBD1 TRBV18 CASSPMAGGANTEAFF TGTGCCAGCTCACCAATGGCAGGGGGTGCTAACACTGAAGCTTTCTTT
NA 14 TRBJ1-5 NA TRBV30 CAWSPAALGQPQHF TGTGCCTGGAGCCCCGCGGCCCTCGGTCAGCCCCAGCATTTT
NA 15 TRBJ2-7 TRBD1 TRBV7-2 CASSYGTGGPYEQYF TGTGCCAGCAGCTACGGGACAGGGGGGCCCTACGAGCAGTACTTC
NA 13 TRBJ2-3 TRBD2 TRBV30 CAWASGSTDTQYF TGTGCCTGGGCTAGCGGTAGCACAGATACGCAGTATTTT
NA 19 TRBJ2-6 NA TRBV7-3 CASSLTGGKMLSGANVLTF TGTGCCAGCAGCTTAACTGGGGGGAAGATGTTGTCTGGGGCCAACGTCCTGACTTTC
NA 17 TRBJ1-3 TRBD1 TRBV9 CASSVGTGTRFGNTIYF TGTGCCAGCAGCGTCGGGACAGGGACAAGATTTGGAAACACCATATATTTT
NA 16 TRBJ1-3 NA TRBV6-6 CASSYTTGIPGNTIYF TGTGCCAGCAGTTACACCACAGGGATTCCTGGAAACACCATATATTTT
once 17 TRBJ2-1 TRBD2 TRBV10-3 CAISEKLAGEGYNEQFF TGTGCCATCAGTGAAAAACTAGCGGGAGAAGGCTACAATGAGCAGTTCTTC
NA 17 TRBJ2-3 TRBD2 TRBV5-4 CASSLELAGDGTDTQYF TGTGCCAGCAGCTTGGAACTAGCGGGGGATGGAACAGATACGCAGTATTTT
NA 14 TRBJ1-1 NA TRBV5-1 CASSLTTGDTEAFF TGCGCCAGCAGCTTGACTACGGGGGACACTGAAGCTTTCTTT
NA 15 TRBJ2-7 NA TRBV4-1 CASSQVVAYSVEQYF TGCGCCAGCAGCCAAGTAGTCGCTTATAGCGTCGAGCAGTACTTC
NA 19 TRBJ2-6 NA TRBV18 CASSPRISDSSSGANVLTF TGTGCCAGCTCACCAAGAATATCGGACAGTTCCTCTGGGGCCAACGTCCTGACTTTC
NA 11 TRBJ1-2 NA TRBV7-9 CASSRNYGYTF TGTGCCAGCTCCAGGAACTATGGCTACACCTTC
NA 15 TRBJ1-3 NA TRBV7-2 CASSRGDTRGNTIYF TGTGCCAGCAGCCGGGGGGACACCCGAGGCAACACCATATATTTT
NA 16 TRBJ1-2 TRBD1 TRBV7-9 CSSSSGQGVERDGYTF TGTTCCAGCAGCTCCGGACAGGGGGTTGAAAGGGATGGCTACACCTTC
NA 16 TRBJ2-2 TRBD2 TRBV19 CASRDGLVGNTGELFF TGTGCCAGTAGAGACGGACTAGTGGGAAACACCGGGGAGCTGTTTTTT
once 13 TRBJ2-7 NA TRBV5-1 CASSFSGTYEQYF TGCGCCAGCAGCTTTTCAGGGACCTACGAGCAGTACTTC
NA 19 TRBJ2-5 TRBD2 TRBV6-1 CASSGPGLAGLRPGETQYF TGTGCCAGCAGTGGACCCGGACTAGCGGGCCTTAGACCTGGGGAGACCCAGTACTTC
NA 13 TRBJ2-7 TRBD1 TRBV7-6 CASSSGQIYEQYF TGTGCCAGCAGCTCGGGACAGATTTACGAGCAGTACTTC
NA 16 TRBJ2-7 TRBD2 TRBV29-1 CSVEVPRTSDPYEQYF TGCAGCGTTGAAGTTCCAAGGACTAGCGATCCCTACGAGCAGTACTTC
NA 16 TRBJ2-5 TRBD1 TRBV5-1 CASSLVGTGGQETQYF TGCGCCAGCAGCTTGGTGGGGACAGGGGGCCAAGAGACCCAGTACTTC
NA 15 TRBJ2-2 TRBD1 TRBV2 CASRSDRVYTGELFF TGTGCCAGCAGGTCGGACAGGGTATACACCGGGGAGCTGTTTTTT
few 13 TRBJ2-3 NA TRBV5-1 CASSLAGVDTQYF TGCGCCAGCAGCTTGGCGGGAGTGGATACGCAGTATTTT
NA 15 TRBJ2-1 TRBD2 TRBV18 CASSPTSGGYNEQFF TGTGCCAGCTCTCCTACTAGCGGGGGGTACAATGAGCAGTTCTTC
NA 18 TRBJ1-1 TRBD1 TRBV4-1 CASSPTLTYTGVNTEAFF TGCGCCAGCAGCCCCACCCTAACCTACACAGGGGTCAACACTGAAGCTTTCTTT
NA 16 TRBJ1-1 TRBD1 TRBV7-3 CASSPSGTTGVQTAFF TGTGCCAGCAGCCCCTCGGGGACGACAGGGGTCCAGACGGCTTTCTTT
NA 16 TRBJ2-3 TRBD1 TRBV4-2 CASSQRRDRGRDTQYF TGTGCCAGCAGCCAGCGGCGGGACAGGGGACGAGATACGCAGTATTTT
NA 13 TRBJ2-3 NA TRBV14 CASSQDRRRAQYF TGTGCCAGCAGCCAAGACCGGAGACGGGCGCAGTATTTT
NA 15 TRBJ2-7 TRBD1 TRBV11-2 CASSFSGTGGVEQYF TGTGCCAGCAGCTTCTCCGGGACAGGGGGTGTCGAGCAGTACTTC
few 14 TRBJ1-1 TRBD1 TRBV9 CASSTGQAGTEAFF TGTGCCAGCAGCACGGGACAGGCCGGCACTGAAGCTTTCTTT